The 32 T cell receptor beta chains listed next were all sequenced from one sample in a study of T cells in Graves' hyperthyroidism and ophthalmopathy. The CDR3 regions of TCR beta were amplified from RNA transcripts. Carried out on the TCR CDR3, a first-round RT-PCR used the HTBI primer set. Using its own MiXCR run on the multiplex PCR reads, TCRdb lists one record per CDR3 protein. Here the sample spans about 380,000 distinct CDR3 sequences, more than 14% being singletons. The sequenced material came from blood. These receptor sequences come from a woman in her twenties or thirties with Graves' ophthalmopathy.

The chain carries TRBV14 and TRBJ2-5; the D gene is possibly TRBD1 (5 bases). Trimming removed 4 bases from V and 5 bases from J, with 14 bases in between. CDR1 is SGHDN and CDR2 is FVKESK in the germline V gene. The CDR3 sequence is 14 residues long. CDR3: CASSPLRVGETQYF. CDR3 nucleotides: TGTGCCAGCAGCCCGCTCAGGGTAGGCGAGACCCAGTACTTC. Filled out from reference TRBV14 and TRBJ2-5, the complete variable domain reads EAGVTQFPSHSVIEKGQTVTLRCDPISGHDNLYWYRRVMGKEIKFLLHFVKESKQDESGMPNNRFLAERTGGTYSTLKVQPAELEDSGVYFCASSPLRVGETQYFGPGTRLLVL.

The chain links TRBV6-1 to TRBJ1-5; D possibly corresponds to TRBD1 (6 bases). V shed 6 bases and J shed 7 bases, with 16 bases lying between them. Germline V gives CDR1 MNHNS, CDR2 SASEGT. The CDR3 covers 14 residues. CDR3 sequence: CASSLRQDGQPQHF. CDR3 nucleotides: TGTGCCAGCAGCCTTAGACAGGATGGGCAGCCCCAGCATTTT.

This clonotype has ten or more counts. The J gene is TRBJ2-6, the V gene TRBV10-3; D could derive from TRBD1 or TRBD2 (6 bases each). Trimming cost V 10 bases and J 0 bases, with 16 bases left between them. This CDR3 is 16 amino acids long. Germline V lookup: CDR1 ENHRY, CDR2 SYGVKD. This chain's CDR3 is CATASGATSGANVLTF. For the CDR3, the DNA is TGTGCCACCGCTTCGGGGGCAACCTCTGGGGCCAACGTCCTGACTTTC.

This clonotype was recorded at least ten times. The V gene is TRBV2, the J gene TRBJ1-2; D is unclear. The CDR3 is 14 amino acids. V dropped 2 bases and J dropped 0 bases, with 7 bases sitting between them. Germline assignment: CDR1 SNHLY and CDR2 FYNNEI. The CDR3 reads CASSEWGPNYGYTF. The CDR3 DNA sequence: TGTGCCAGCAGTGAATGGGGTCCTAACTATGGCTACACCTTC.

The genes are TRBV5-4 and TRBJ2-2; D is uncertain. The CDR3 is made up of 15 amino acids. Per germline, CDR1 SGHNT and CDR2 YYREEE (reference sequence). The germline V and J ends were trimmed by 0 bases and 2 bases, with 8 bases remaining between them. The CDR3 protein is CASSLGARNTGELFF. The CDR3 coding sequence is TGTGCCAGCAGCTTGGGGGCCAGAAACACCGGGGAGCTGTTTTTT. Using reference TRBV5-4 and TRBJ2-2 for the parts outside the CDR3, the full variable domain is ETGVTQSPTHLIKTRGQQVTLRCSSQSGHNTVSWYQQALGQGPQFIFQYYREEENGRGNFPPRFSGLQFPNYSSELNVNALELDDSALYLCASSLGARNTGELFFGEGSRLTVL.

This clonotype has a count of ten or more. CDR3 sequence (DNA): TGTGCCAGCAGCATGAAATTTGTGCATTATGGCTACACCTTC. It encodes CASSMKFVHYGYTF. V is TRBV11-2 and J is TRBJ1-2; unclear D gene. CDR3 length: 14 residues. Between the trimmed V and J ends, which lost 5 bases and 5 bases, there was a span of 15 bases. Germline assignment: CDR1 SGHAT and CDR2 FQNNGV.

The chain links TRBV12-3 or TRBV12-4 to TRBJ2-1; D is unresolved. The CDR3 is 15 amino acids. Trimming pared 2 bases from V and 1 base from J, leaving 9 bases between. The CDR3 nucleotides read TGTGCCAGCAGTTTATGGGGTTTTTCCTACAATGAGCAGTTCTTC. The encoded protein is CASSLWGFSYNEQFF.

At least ten counts were recorded for this clonotype. CDR3 sequence (DNA): TGTGCCAGCAGTTACGACGGGAACTATGGCTACACCTTC. Translating it yields CASSYDGNYGYTF. This chain uses TRBV6-6 with TRBJ1-2; D gene unclear. The CDR3 sequence is 13 residues long. V lost 2 bases to trimming and J lost 2 bases, with 6 bases between them. In germline, CDR1 is MNHNY, CDR2 SVGAGI (reference sequence).

This clonotype was seen a handful of times. The chain joins TRBV29-1 to TRBJ1-6; D is unresolved. Germline V gene lookup returns CDR1 SQVTM and CDR2 ANQGSEA. With 0 bases removed from V and 2 bases from J, the gap between germline ends came to 8 bases. This CDR3 is 15 amino acids long. DNA of the CDR3: TGCAGCGTTGAAGATCTCAGTGCCTATAATTCACCCCTCCACTTT. It encodes CSVEDLSAYNSPLHF. The full variable domain, rest sourced from reference TRBV29-1 and TRBJ1-6, is SAVISQKPSRDICQRGTSLTIQCQVDSQVTMMFWYRQQPGQSLTLIATANQGSEATYESGFVIDKFPISRPNLTFSTLTVSNMSPEDSSIYLCSVEDLSAYNSPLHFGNGTRLTVT.

This clonotype has ten or more counts. DNA for the CDR3: TGTGCCAGCATTTCAAGCGGGGGAGAGACCCAGTACTTC. It specifies CASISSGGETQYF. V gene TRBV7-9 combines with J gene TRBJ2-5, with 8 bases matching TRBD2. The CDR3 covers 13 residues. Looked up from germline, CDR1 is SEHNR and CDR2 is FQNEAQ (reference sequence). J was trimmed by 4 bases and V by 7 bases; bases with no gene match: 5.

This clonotype appeared many times. The CDR3 sequence is CASSLAVAVSPLHF. Here the CDR3 DNA reads TGCGCCAGCAGCTTGGCCGTTGCAGTTTCACCCCTCCACTTT. This chain uses TRBV5-1 with TRBJ1-6; D gene ambiguous. Germline CDR1 SGHRS, CDR2 YFSETQ. The CDR3 loop spans 14 amino acids. V was shortened by 0 bases and J by 9 bases, with 10 bases between the two germline ends.

This chain connects TRBV10-3 to TRBJ1-1; D gene unclear. Trimming took off 7 bases at V and 4 bases at J, with 10 bases between the two ends. CDR3 length equals 12 residues. CDR1 and CDR2 from the germline V gene are ENHRY and SYGVKD. DNA of the CDR3: TGTGCCATCAAGGGTCCGCGCACTGAAGCTTTCTTT. Protein product: CAIKGPRTEAFF.

In this sample, this clonotype turned up a few times. The chain is built from TRBV20-1 and TRBJ1-5; a weak D match, TRBD1 (6 bases). V dropped 0 bases and J dropped 1 base, with 13 bases sitting between them. This CDR3 is built from 16 residues. The V gene's germline CDR1 is DFQATT and CDR2 SNEGSKA (reference sequence). The CDR3 protein is CSARDRGSGSNQPQHF. In nucleotides, the CDR3 is TGCAGTGCTAGAGATAGGGGGTCTGGAAGCAATCAGCCCCAGCATTTT.

J is TRBJ1-5 and V is TRBV5-1; no firm D call. V was pared by 0 bases and J by 6 bases, with 13 bases between. Germline-derived CDR1 and CDR2 are SGHRS and YFSETQ. The CDR3 contains 15 residues. CDR3 sequence reads: CASSLEVGVGQPQHF. CDR3 nucleotides: TGCGCCAGCAGCTTGGAAGTCGGCGTGGGTCAGCCCCAGCATTTT.

The sample holds many counts of this clonotype. The rearrangement links TRBV30 to TRBJ1-4; 7 bases agree with TRBD1. Germline V gene data show CDR1 as GTSNPN and CDR2 as SVGIG (reference sequence). This CDR3 spans 14 amino acids. V dropped 2 bases and J dropped 7; count of bases not matched to a gene: 7. This chain's CDR3 is CAWSPTGASEKLFF. CDR3 nucleotides: TGTGCCTGGAGTCCTACAGGGGCGAGTGAAAAACTGTTTTTT.

The chain is built from TRBV13 and TRBJ2-3; perhaps TRBD1 as D (5 bases). Trimming stripped 8 bases from V and 0 bases from J, with 21 bases between. Germline assignment: CDR1 PRHDT and CDR2 FYEKMQ (reference sequence). The CDR3 consists of 17 residues. CDR3 sequence: CASRSQRGPDSTDTQYF. The CDR3 nucleotides are TGTGCCAGCCGCAGCCAAAGGGGTCCAGATAGCACAGATACGCAGTATTTT.

The table lists this clonotype with many counts. V is TRBV2 and J is TRBJ2-1, with D unresolved. This CDR3 contains 13 residues. In germline, CDR1 is SNHLY, CDR2 FYNNEI. V was cut by 5 bases and J by 6 bases, with 11 bases left in between. CDR3 loop: CASSPIARNEQFF. The CDR3 DNA follows: TGTGCCAGCAGTCCGATCGCTCGCAATGAGCAGTTCTTC.

The genes are TRBV12-3 or TRBV12-4 and TRBJ1-2; 9 nucleotides agree with TRBD1. This CDR3 has 13 amino acids. With V trimmed by 6 bases and J by 7 bases, 6 bases remained unmatched. CDR3 loop: CASRQQGALGYTF. Here the CDR3 DNA reads TGTGCCAGCAGACAACAGGGGGCGCTTGGCTACACCTTC.

This clonotype was seen repeatedly, ten times or more. The CDR3 loop is CSAWTSGGAEPYNEQFF. The CDR3 DNA reads as TGCAGTGCTTGGACTAGCGGGGGGGCCGAACCCTACAATGAGCAGTTCTTC. The J gene is TRBJ2-1, the V gene TRBV20-1; 15 nucleotides align to TRBD2. Germline trimming cut 5 bases from V and 2 bases from J; bases unmatched to any gene: 7. Germline CDR1 is DFQATT and CDR2 is SNEGSKA (reference sequence). The CDR3 covers 17 residues.

This clonotype was counted ten times or more. V usage is TRBV11-2 and J usage is TRBJ1-2; 9 bases are shared with TRBD1. V shed 3 bases and J 8 bases; nucleotides not matched to a gene: 4. Germline CDR1 is SGHAT and CDR2 is FQNNGV. The CDR3 covers 13 residues. CDR3 sequence reads: CASSLDRGSGYTF. For the CDR3, the DNA is TGTGCCAGCAGCTTGGACAGGGGATCGGGCTACACCTTC. The full variable domain, rest sourced from reference TRBV11-2 and TRBJ1-2, is EAGVAQSPRYKIIEKRQSVAFWCNPISGHATLYWYQQILGQGPKLLIQFQNNGVVDDSQLPKDRFSAERLKGVDSTLKIQPAKLEDSAVYLCASSLDRGSGYTFGSGTRLTVV.

The gene calls are TRBV5-6 and TRBJ2-1; TRBD1 is a possible D gene (6 bases). Germline V lookup: CDR1 SGHDT, CDR2 YYEEEE. Trimming took off 4 bases at V and 9 bases at J, with 11 bases between the two ends. CDR3 length: 12 residues. CDR3: CASSLYRVEQFF. The CDR3 nucleotides read TGTGCCAGCAGCCTCTACAGGGTTGAGCAGTTCTTC.

This clonotype was observed many times. The chain employs TRBV29-1 and TRBJ2-3; tentatively, D is TRBD2 (7 bases). The V end was cut by 2 bases, the J end by 4 bases, with 10 bases between. The CDR3 contains 13 residues. Germline loops: CDR1 SQVTM, CDR2 ANQGSEA. CDR3 DNA: TGCAGCGTTGAAAGGGGGAGGGCAGATACGCAGTATTTT. Amino acid sequence: CSVERGRADTQYF.

This clonotype has a handful of counts. The gene calls are TRBV7-3 and TRBJ1-4, with D possibly matching TRBD1 (5 bases). This CDR3 has 14 residues. The V end lost 5 bases, the J end lost 8 bases, and 15 bases lay between the germline ends. Germline assignment: CDR1 SGHTA and CDR2 FQGTGA. The CDR3 is CASSPTAGLEKLFF. DNA of the CDR3: TGTGCCAGCAGCCCTACTGCAGGGTTGGAAAAACTGTTTTTT.

This clonotype was recorded many times. The chain has TRBV27 and TRBJ2-2; D possibly matches TRBD1 or TRBD2 (6 bases each). This CDR3 spans 14 amino acids. Germline V gene data show CDR1 as MNHEY and CDR2 as SMNVEV (reference sequence). The V end was cut by 10 bases, the J end by 4 bases, with 16 bases between. CDR3 region: CATSPRGVTGELFF. The DNA of the CDR3 is TGTGCCACCTCCCCGAGGGGGGTCACCGGGGAGCTGTTTTTT.

This clonotype was recorded at least ten times. V usage is TRBV7-9 and J usage is TRBJ2-1; 8 nucleotides line up with TRBD1. The V gene end was trimmed by 1 base and the J gene end by 6 bases; junction bases not matched to a gene: 5. The CDR3 loop spans 15 amino acids. The germline CDR1 and CDR2 sequences are SEHNR and FQNEAQ (reference sequence). The CDR3 sequence: CASSLGTGYFNEQFF. Written as DNA, the CDR3 is TGTGCCAGCAGCTTAGGGACAGGGTATTTCAATGAGCAGTTCTTC.

This clonotype came up many times. The J gene is TRBJ2-1, the V gene TRBV9; the match to TRBD2 covers 9 bases. V dropped 0 bases and J dropped 8; count of bases not matched to a gene: 9. Germline assignment: CDR1 SGDLS and CDR2 YYNGEE. The CDR3 contains 16 residues. CDR3 nucleotides: TGTGCCAGCAGCGTAGTAGGCGGGGGGGCCAGTGATGAGCAGTTCTTC. This encodes CASSVVGGGASDEQFF.

This clonotype was found once. A much more abundant neighbour one base away suggests this may be a read error. This chain uses TRBV20-1 with TRBJ1-5; TRBD1 agrees at 10 bases. V was clipped by 6 bases and J by 13 bases; unmatched bases: 15. The CDR3 spans 14 residues. Germline V gene data show CDR1 as DFQATT and CDR2 as SNEGSKA (reference sequence). This CDR3 is CSAPGTGVPDTQHF. The CDR3 DNA reads as TGCAGTGCCCCCGGGACAGGGGTCCCAGATACGCAGCATTTT.

In this sample, this clonotype turned up a few times. The rearrangement uses TRBV28 and TRBJ1-2; possible D gene TRBD1, 5 bases. This CDR3 spans 14 amino acids. V lost 5 bases to trimming and J lost 4 bases, with 14 bases between them. CDR1 is MDHEN, CDR2 SYDVKM, per germline. CDR3 sequence (DNA): TGTGCCAGCAGTCTGGGAGGGGTGGGCTATGGCTACACCTTC. This gives the protein CASSLGGVGYGYTF.

With regard to this clonotype: A much larger clonotype is one base distant, so this may be a read error. V is TRBV13 and J is TRBJ2-1, with D uncertain. This CDR3 has 14 amino acids. Trimming removed 2 bases from V and 3 bases from J, with 8 bases in between. CDR1 PRHDT and CDR2 FYEKMQ come from the germline V gene (reference sequence). The CDR3 DNA follows: TGTGCCAGCAGCTTAAGCTTACTCTACAATGAGCAGTTCTTC. Translation: CASSLSLLYNEQFF.

This clonotype was seen repeatedly, ten times or more. J is TRBJ2-7 and V is TRBV20-1; TRBD2 agrees at 10 bases. V lost 5 bases to trimming and J lost 2 bases; unmatched junction nucleotides: 3. The CDR3 has 13 residues. Germline CDR1 DFQATT, CDR2 SNEGSKA (reference sequence). DNA for the CDR3: TGCAGTGCTGGGGGACTAGCGACCTACGAGCAGTACTTC. Protein: CSAGGLATYEQYF.

This sequence joins TRBV20-1 and TRBJ1-6; 11 positions agree with TRBD1. The V and J ends lost 6 bases and 7 bases, in that order; junction bases with no gene match: 17. This CDR3 region has 18 residues. In germline, CDR1 is DFQATT, CDR2 SNEGSKA (reference sequence). Here the CDR3 reads CSARRTGGLNFMNSPLHF. CDR3 nucleotide sequence: TGCAGTGCCCGCCGGACAGGGGGCTTAAATTTTATGAATTCACCCCTCCACTTT.

This clonotype was observed a single time. The genes are TRBV27 and TRBJ2-1; TRBD2 agrees at 9 bases. The CDR3 is made up of 17 amino acids. After removal of 4 bases from V and 3 bases from J, the junction contained 10 bases not matched to a gene. Germline CDR1 and CDR2: MNHEY and SMNVEV (reference sequence). Here the CDR3 DNA reads TGTGCCAGCAGTTACGTCGGAGCGGGGGGTCGCTACAATGAGCAGTTCTTC. Translating it yields CASSYVGAGGRYNEQFF.